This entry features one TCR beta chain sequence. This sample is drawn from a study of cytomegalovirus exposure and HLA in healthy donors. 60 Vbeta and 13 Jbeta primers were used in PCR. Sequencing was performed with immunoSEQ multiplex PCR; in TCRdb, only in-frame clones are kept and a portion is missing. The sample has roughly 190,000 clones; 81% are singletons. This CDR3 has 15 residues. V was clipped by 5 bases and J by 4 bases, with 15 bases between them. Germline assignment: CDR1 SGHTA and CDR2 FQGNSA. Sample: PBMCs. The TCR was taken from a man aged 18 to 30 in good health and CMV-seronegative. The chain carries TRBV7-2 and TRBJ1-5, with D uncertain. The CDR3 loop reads CASSPASSGNQPQHF. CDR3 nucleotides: TGTGCCAGCAGCCCAGCTAGTTCGGGAAATCAGCCCCAGCATTTT. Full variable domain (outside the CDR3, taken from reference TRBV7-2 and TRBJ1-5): GAGVSQSPSNKVTEKGKDVELRCDPISGHTALYWYRQSLGQGLEFLIYFQGNSAPDKSGLPSDRFSAERTGGSVSTLTIQRTQQEDSAVYLCASSPASSGNQPQHFGDGTRLSIL.